The rows below give T cell receptor beta chains drawn from one sample of a study of blood T cell repertoires in COVID-19. TCRdb's copy holds only in-frame clones and misses some; the assay was immunoSEQ multiplex PCR. The table lists some 42,000 clones, nearly 90% of them singletons. The sequencing input was peripheral blood. All receptors derive from a human donor in a cohort sampled during active COVID-19. The CDR3 runs from the conserved cysteine through the conserved F or W. Clone size appears in some rows only: once, few, many, or a class for an expanded clone.

clone_size j_call v_call cdr3_aa
- TRBJ1-1 TRBV5-1 CASSLVDGGFTEAFF
once TRBJ1-1 TRBV30 CAWSARVGTEAFF
- TRBJ2-2 TRBV12-3/TRBV12-4 CASTNTNTGELFF
- TRBJ1-5 TRBV6-6 CASRRAFGTDYQPQHF
- TRBJ2-2 TRBV27 CASSWTGVGFGTGELFF
- TRBJ1-2 TRBV9 CASSVGQVNIRGYTF
- TRBJ2-3 TRBV6-2/TRBV6-3 CASSSQDTQYF
- TRBJ1-1 TRBV12-5 CASGLAAGLRTEAFF
- TRBJ2-1 TRBV5-1 CASSLSLGLAHFYNEQFF
once TRBJ2-5 TRBV2 CASSPSGGKETQYF
- TRBJ2-1 TRBV9 CASSAPSGGSSYNEQFF
- TRBJ2-5 TRBV18 CASSHRDRARRETQYF
- TRBJ1-1 TRBV4-1 CASSQEAGLNTEAFF
- TRBJ2-7 TRBV27 CASSFYSGYEQYF
- TRBJ2-2 TRBV11-2 CASSLDLFTGELFF
once TRBJ2-7 TRBV12-3/TRBV12-4 CASGTSSSYEQYF
- TRBJ1-2 TRBV7-9 CASTQTTGGSGYTF
- TRBJ2-1 TRBV5-1 CASSGGTSWQFF
- TRBJ1-6 TRBV7-9 CASSPGGGISPLHF
- TRBJ1-1 TRBV7-9 CASSFQGGSDAFF
- TRBJ2-1 TRBV11-2 CASSSGAGGLNEQFF
- TRBJ1-2 TRBV6-2/TRBV6-3 CASSYPPRTDESFLYGYTF
few TRBJ2-7 TRBV10-1 CASSESTSSYEQYF
- TRBJ1-2 TRBV10-1 CASNTGVTNYGYTF
- TRBJ1-2 TRBV10-3 CAISNGQGDGYTF
- TRBJ2-1 TRBV5-1 CASSGTGVYNEQFF
- TRBJ1-1 TRBV10-1 CASSDGGEDGTEAFF
few TRBJ1-1 TRBV5-1 CASSQPGQGKTFF
- TRBJ1-5 TRBV3-1/TRBV3-2 CASSQDSGQGNQPQHF
once TRBJ1-3 TRBV5-1 CASSSSTGGNTIYF
- TRBJ2-7 TRBV2 CASSGSGGAYEQYF
few TRBJ1-1 TRBV10-1 CASSSDRVGTEAFF
- TRBJ2-3 TRBV18 CASSPPLAGSTDTQYF
- TRBJ2-2 TRBV18 CASCRDLNTGELFF
- TRBJ1-1 TRBV4-1 CASSDRDRGEGTEAFF
- TRBJ1-5 TRBV7-8 CASSHGSGYSNQPQHF